Listed here are 5 T cell receptor beta chains from one sample, sequenced in a study of CD8+ T cells in alopecia areata. cDNA reverse transcribed from extracted RNA served as the sequencing template. The protocol was immunoSEQ multiplex PCR, while the TCRdb copy is restricted to in-frame clones and leaves out a portion. The data hold under 200,000 clones, with around three fifths observed a single time. Treatment in this sample: oral pan-JAK inhibitor, 5-10 mg twice daily. The sample was CD4+ T cells sorted from blood, taken at week 24, from a patient treated with tofacitinib. The receptor source for this set is a human donor with alopecia areata.

V gene TRBV27 combines with J gene TRBJ1-2; D is unclear. Germline V gives CDR1 MNHEY, CDR2 SMNVEV (reference sequence). CDR3 length equals 13 residues. The V end lost 5 bases, the J end lost 5 bases, and 12 bases lay between the germline ends. The CDR3 bases are TGTGCCAGCAGTCTGATGTTAGGTTATGGCTACACCTTC. It yields the protein CASSLMLGYGYTF.

In this sample, this clone turned up a few times. The V call is TRBV7-9, the J call TRBJ1-5; possibly TRBD1 for D (5 bases). Germline CDR1 is SEHNR and CDR2 is FQNEAQ (reference sequence). CDR3 length equals 16 residues. V was clipped by 2 bases and J by 1 base, with 12 bases between them. CDR3 in amino acids: CASSLSVRDSNQPQHF. CDR3 nucleotide sequence: TGTGCCAGCAGCTTATCAGTCCGGGACAGCAATCAGCCCCAGCATTTT. Drawing the rest from reference TRBV7-9 and TRBJ1-5, the complete variable domain is DTGVSQNPRHKITKRGQNVTFRCDPISEHNRLYWYRQTLGQGPEFLTYFQNEAQLEKSRLLSDRFSAERPKGSFSTLEIQRTEQGDSAMYLCASSLSVRDSNQPQHFGDGTRLSIL.

The V and J genes are TRBV11-2 and TRBJ2-3; D not resolved. Germline V gene sequence: CDR1 SGHAT, CDR2 FQNNGV. V dropped 0 bases and J dropped 1 base, with 2 bases sitting between them. The CDR3 covers 13 residues. This chain's CDR3 is CASSLEGTDTQYF. For the CDR3, the DNA is TGTGCCAGCAGCTTAGAGGGCACAGATACGCAGTATTTT.

The CDR3 bases are TGCAGCGTTGGGCCGGGGTCGGGCACTGAAGCTTTCTTT. It codes for CSVGPGSGTEAFF. The chain joins TRBV29-1 to TRBJ1-1; D gene uncertain. Trimming took 4 bases from V and 4 from J, leaving 13 bases between them. CDR3 length: 13 residues. Germline CDR1 and CDR2: SQVTM and ANQGSEA.

This clone has just one count. The rearrangement joins TRBV7-9 to TRBJ1-1; 7 positions agree with TRBD1. This CDR3 is built from 14 residues. The ends lost 6 bases at V and 0 bases at J; junction bases unmatched: 4. CDR1 and CDR2 from the germline V gene are SEHNR and FQNEAQ (reference sequence). CDR3: CASSSTGVNTEAFF. DNA for the CDR3: TGTGCCAGCAGTTCCACAGGGGTGAACACTGAAGCTTTCTTT.